Each of the 23 T cell receptor beta chains below was sequenced from the same sample in a study of shared clonotypes between healthy human individuals. Clones were read by immunoSEQ multiplex PCR, and TCRdb kept only the in-frame ones, dropping some. The sample lists around 700,000 clones, 74% occurring once. Material: memory CD4+ T cells sorted from blood. Sample subset: CD45RA-negative fraction. The receptors derive from a woman in her twenties or thirties in good health.

The count of this clone is one. V is TRBV18 and J is TRBJ1-2; D not resolved. The CDR3 has 17 amino acids. Germline V CDR1 and CDR2: KGHSH, LQKENI. V was shortened by 1 base and J by 0 bases, with 15 bases between the two germline ends. Here the CDR3 reads CASSPLGNTRANYGYTF. The CDR3 region has the DNA TGTGCCAGCTCACCACTGGGGAACACCCGAGCTAACTATGGCTACACCTTC.

The V call is TRBV14, the J call TRBJ2-7; 8 bases agree with TRBD1. Trimming at V came to 4 bases and at J to 3 bases, leaving 8 bases not matched to a gene. Germline V lookup: CDR1 SGHDN, CDR2 FVKESK. The CDR3 is made up of 15 amino acids. Written as DNA, the CDR3 is TGTGCCAGCAGCCCCGGGCGGACAGGGCTCTACGAGCAGTACTTC. This codes for CASSPGRTGLYEQYF.

The rearrangement joins TRBV5-4 to TRBJ2-7; the D gene is possibly TRBD2 (6 bases). CDR1 and CDR2 from the germline V gene are SGHNT and YYREEE (reference sequence). With 6 bases removed from V and 0 bases from J, the gap between germline ends came to 10 bases. This CDR3 is 13 amino acids long. For the CDR3, the DNA is TGTGCCAGCACGGTGGGGGGCTCCTACGAGCAGTACTTC. Protein sequence: CASTVGGSYEQYF. The full variable domain, in which reference TRBV5-4 and TRBJ2-7 provide the parts outside the CDR3, is ETGVTQSPTHLIKTRGQQVTLRCSSQSGHNTVSWYQQALGQGPQFIFQYYREEENGRGNFPPRFSGLQFPNYSSELNVNALELDDSALYLCASTVGGSYEQYFGPGTRLTVT.

The rearrangement joins TRBV25-1 to TRBJ2-3; 8 bases fit TRBD2. The CDR3 is 17 residues long. Germline V gene data show CDR1 as MGHDK and CDR2 as SYGVNS. V lost 4 bases, J lost 6 bases, and 15 bases stayed unmatched. CDR3 loop: CASSAAEMTSVYDTQYF. The CDR3 bases are TGTGCCAGCAGTGCGGCTGAGATGACTAGCGTGTACGATACGCAGTATTTT.

The chain uses TRBV15 and TRBJ2-1; D ambiguous. This CDR3 spans 15 amino acids. Per the germline V gene, CDR1 is LNHNV and CDR2 is YYDKDF (reference sequence). V lost 0 bases to trimming and J lost 3 bases, with 9 bases between them. The CDR3 DNA is TGTGCCACCAGCAGAGAAGCGAATCGCTACAATGAGCAGTTCTTC. This translates into CATSREANRYNEQFF.

The V call is TRBV5-8, the J call TRBJ1-4; a weak D match, TRBD1 (6 bases). Per the germline V gene, CDR1 is SGHTS and CDR2 is YDEGEE. V gave up 4 bases and J gave up 9 bases, with 19 bases separating them. This CDR3 spans 15 amino acids. The CDR3 loop reads CASSVRGSNLKKLFF. DNA for the CDR3: TGTGCCAGCAGCGTCAGGGGATCGAACTTGAAAAAACTGTTTTTT.

This clone was observed many times. Other DNA sequences within the sample encode an identical CDR3. The rearrangement joins TRBV25-1 to TRBJ1-2, with D perhaps TRBD1 (5 bases). CDR1 is MGHDK, CDR2 SYGVNS, per germline. This CDR3 has 12 amino acids. V gave up 4 bases and J gave up 4 bases, with 7 bases separating them. CDR3 sequence reads: CASSGDGYGYTF. For the CDR3, the DNA is TGTGCCAGCAGTGGGGACGGCTATGGCTACACCTTC.

The chain combines TRBV7-2 with TRBJ2-5; a possible D gene is TRBD2 (6 bases). Germline loops: CDR1 SGHTA, CDR2 FQGNSA. The CDR3 runs 14 residues. V was cut by 5 bases and J by 5 bases, with 15 bases left in between. The CDR3 is CASSDGTLRETQYF. The DNA for the CDR3 is TGTGCCAGCAGCGACGGGACTCTCCGGGAGACCCAGTACTTC.

This rearrangement joins TRBV29-1 to TRBJ2-5; 10 bases agree with TRBD1. The CDR3 is 13 residues long. The germline gives CDR1 SQVTM, CDR2 ANQGSEA. J lost 5 bases, V lost 6 bases, and 6 bases had no gene match. CDR3 nucleotides: TGCAGCGTCGACAGGGGGCGCCGGGAGACCCAGTACTTC. Its protein product is CSVDRGRRETQYF.

J is TRBJ2-1 and V is TRBV4-1; 9 nucleotides align to TRBD2. The trim removed 4 bases at V and 4 bases at J, leaving 11 bases unmatched. Germline CDR1 is MGHRA and CDR2 is YSYEKL. There are 17 residues in the CDR3. The CDR3 sequence: CASSPHSTSGLYNEQFF. As DNA, the CDR3 is TGCGCCAGCAGCCCACATTCGACTAGCGGACTGTACAATGAGCAGTTCTTC.

The DNA of the CDR3 is TGTGCCAGCAATGTCGGACACGGCTACAATGAGCAGTTCTTC. Encoded protein: CASNVGHGYNEQFF. This chain links TRBV28 with TRBJ2-1; D may be TRBD1 (5 bases). Germline loops: CDR1 MDHEN, CDR2 SYDVKM. The CDR3 length is 14 residues. V was clipped by 7 bases and J by 3 bases, with 13 bases between them.

The rearrangement uses TRBV28 and TRBJ2-7, with 13 bases identical to TRBD2. The ends lost 6 bases at V and 2 bases at J; junction bases unmatched: 4. The CDR3 length is 15 residues. In germline, CDR1 is MDHEN, CDR2 SYDVKM. The CDR3 DNA reads as TGTGCCAGCAGAAGACTAGCGGGAGGAACCTACGAGCAGTACTTC. Amino acid sequence: CASRRLAGGTYEQYF.

This rearrangement joins TRBV15 to TRBJ2-7; D is perhaps TRBD2 (5 bases). Trimming removed 0 bases from V and 2 bases from J, with 8 bases in between. The germline CDR1 and CDR2 sequences are LNHNV and YYDKDF (reference sequence). The CDR3 covers 14 residues. This CDR3 reads CATSREAGTYEQYF. DNA for the CDR3: TGTGCCACCAGCAGAGAGGCGGGCACCTACGAGCAGTACTTC.

This clone was recorded at least ten times. The CDR3 here is CASSQEFRYEQYF. CDR3 DNA: TGTGCCAGCAGCCAAGAATTCAGGTACGAGCAGTACTTC. This chain joins TRBV4-2 and TRBJ2-7; D unclear. Trimming left V 0 bases short and J 4 bases short, with 7 bases between. Germline V gene lookup returns CDR1 LGHNA and CDR2 YNFKEQ. The CDR3 is made up of 13 amino acids.

The J gene is TRBJ1-5, the V gene TRBV5-3, with D possibly being TRBD1 (5 bases). TRBV5-3 is reported as an ORF; its role is uncertain. CDR3 length: 16 residues. With 2 bases removed from V and 1 base from J, the gap between germline ends came to 13 bases. CDR3 in DNA: TGTGCCAGAAGCTTTCTCAGGGTCAGAAGCAATCAGCCCCAGCATTTT. This encodes CARSFLRVRSNQPQHF.

The CDR3 coding sequence is TGTGCCGCATGCCCGGGGACTAGCGGCTCCTACGAGCAGTACTTC. This codes for CAACPGTSGSYEQYF. V and J are TRBV28 and TRBJ2-7; TRBD2 aligns across 11 bases. J lost 0 bases, V lost 11 bases, and 9 bases had no gene match. The CDR3 covers 15 residues. Germline loops: CDR1 MDHEN, CDR2 SYDVKM. Variable domain in full (rest from reference TRBV28 and TRBJ2-7): DVKVTQSSRYLVKRTGEKVFLECVQDMDHENMFWYRQDPGLGLRLIYFSYDVKMKEKGDIPEGYSVSREKKERFSLILESASTNQTSMYLCAACPGTSGSYEQYFGPGTRLTVT.

This chain links TRBV29-1 with TRBJ2-7; 12 bases align to TRBD2. After removal of 6 bases from V and 2 bases from J, the junction contained 5 bases not matched to a gene. The CDR3 spans 14 residues. The germline V gene has CDR1 SQVTM and CDR2 ANQGSEA. CDR3 amino acids: CSVDGLAGTYEQYF. CDR3 coding DNA: TGCAGCGTCGATGGACTAGCGGGAACCTACGAGCAGTACTTC.

The J gene is TRBJ1-1, the V gene TRBV20-1; weak D call: TRBD1 (5 bases). Germline lookup yields CDR1 DFQATT and CDR2 SNEGSKA (reference sequence). With 5 bases removed from V and 3 bases from J, the gap between germline ends came to 7 bases. This CDR3 is built from 11 residues. CDR3 in DNA: TGCAGTGCTTGGGGCGACACTGAAGCTTTCTTT. It encodes CSAWGDTEAFF.

DNA of the CDR3: TGCAGTGACCAGAACACTGAAGCTTTCTTT. Protein: CSDQNTEAFF. The chain is built from TRBV20-1 and TRBJ1-1, with D unresolved. Germline V gene sequence: CDR1 DFQATT, CDR2 SNEGSKA (reference sequence). This CDR3 is 10 amino acids long. The V and J ends lost 7 bases and 1 base respectively, with 4 bases between them.

There are many counts of this clone. The chain couples TRBV29-1 to TRBJ1-2; 7 positions agree with TRBD1. The CDR3 covers 14 residues. CDR1 is SQVTM, CDR2 ANQGSEA, per germline. The V segment lost 6 bases and the J segment 0 bases; nucleotides outside the gene matches: 7. The CDR3 DNA sequence: TGCAGCGTAAAGAGACAGGGAACTAACTATGGCTACACCTTC. Amino acid sequence: CSVKRQGTNYGYTF.

V usage is TRBV2 and J usage is TRBJ2-5; D may be TRBD1 or TRBD2 (5 bases each). V was pared by 4 bases and J by 5 bases, with 8 bases between. The CDR3 is 12 amino acids. Germline V CDR1 and CDR2: SNHLY, FYNNEI. Here the CDR3 reads CASSVEGETQYF. The CDR3, as DNA: TGTGCCAGCAGTGTAGAGGGGGAGACCCAGTACTTC.

This clone has only a few counts. V gene TRBV19 combines with J gene TRBJ2-7, with D unclear. V was clipped by 5 bases and J by 7 bases, with 18 bases between them. The CDR3 covers 14 residues. In germline, CDR1 is LNHDA, CDR2 SQIVND (reference sequence). The CDR3 nucleotides are TGTGCCAGTAGTCATAGAGGCAGGAGTGAAGAGCAGTACTTC. Translation gives CASSHRGRSEEQYF.

V is TRBV18 and J is TRBJ2-3, with 8 bases that match TRBD1. Germline V gives CDR1 KGHSH, CDR2 LQKENI. The CDR3 is 17 residues long. The J segment lost 3 bases and the V segment lost 3 bases, leaving 11 bases of the junction unmatched. The CDR3 DNA is TGTGCCAGCTCACCCTCCACACACGGACAGGGAACAGATACGCAGTATTTT. Encoded protein: CASSPSTHGQGTDTQYF.